This T cell receptor beta chain was obtained from a study of T-cell memory formation after mild COVID-19. A note on this clonotype: What it binds is unknown.

TCRdb called the 5' RACE reads again in MiXCR, with one record for every CDR3 protein. This table has about 150,000 distinct CDR3 sequences, about 25% appearing once. The CDR3 length is 18 residues. CDR1 and CDR2 from the germline V gene are SGHNT and YENEEA. V lost 5 bases to trimming and J lost 0 bases; unmatched junction nucleotides: 12. General study findings and limits: Day 15 to 85 contracting clones showed balanced CD4/CD8; later expanders leaned CD4+. In second-wave clones peaking day 37, SARS-CoV-2 specificity remained unconfirmed. Prior to infection, memory already included some responding clones, suggesting cross-reactive memory joined.

This TCR was sampled from an adult woman who had mild COVID-19 (a few samples of this study predate the infection). Cell type and time point are not known. This rearrangement joins TRBV11-3 to TRBJ2-2; 7 bases are a match to TRBD1. Specimen: PBMCs or a T cell subset sorted from them (not recorded which). The CDR3 region is CASSVRGTGTANTGELFF. CDR3 bases: TGTGCCAGCAGCGTTCGAGGGACCGGGACAGCGAACACCGGGGAGCTGTTTTTT.